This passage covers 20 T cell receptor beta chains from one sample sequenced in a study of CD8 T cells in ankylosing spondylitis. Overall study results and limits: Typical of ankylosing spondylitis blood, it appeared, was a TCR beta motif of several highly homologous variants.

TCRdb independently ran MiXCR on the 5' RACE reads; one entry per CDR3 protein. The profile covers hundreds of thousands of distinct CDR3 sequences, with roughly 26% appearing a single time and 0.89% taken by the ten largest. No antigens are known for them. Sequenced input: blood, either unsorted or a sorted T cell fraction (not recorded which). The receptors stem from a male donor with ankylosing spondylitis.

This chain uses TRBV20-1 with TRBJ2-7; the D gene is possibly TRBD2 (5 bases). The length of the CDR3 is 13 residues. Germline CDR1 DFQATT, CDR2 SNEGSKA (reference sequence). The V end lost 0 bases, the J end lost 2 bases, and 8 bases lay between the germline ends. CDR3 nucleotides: TGCAGTGCTAGAGATTCCGGGACCTACGAGCAGTACGTC. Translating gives CSARDSGTYEQYV.

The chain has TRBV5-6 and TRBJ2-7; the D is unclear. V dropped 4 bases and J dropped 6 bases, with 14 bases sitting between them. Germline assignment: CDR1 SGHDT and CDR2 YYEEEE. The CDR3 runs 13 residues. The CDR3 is CASSVGGPGEQYF. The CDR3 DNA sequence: TGTGCCAGCAGCGTGGGCGGCCCTGGCGAGCAGTACTTC.

CDR3 nucleotide sequence: TGTGCCAGCAGCTTAGAGAGGGTAGCTTTCTTT. Its translation is CASSLERVAFF. The chain carries TRBV7-9 and TRBJ1-1, with D hard to call. CDR1 is SEHNR and CDR2 is FQNEAQ in the germline V gene (reference sequence). The V gene lost 1 base and the J gene lost 10 bases, with 7 bases spanning the gap. The CDR3 length is 11 residues.

The CDR3 reads CSAPPTGPYNEQFF. The CDR3, as DNA: TGCAGTGCCCCGCCGACAGGCCCCTACAATGAGCAGTTCTTC. The V gene is TRBV20-1, the J gene TRBJ2-1; weak D call: TRBD1 (6 bases). There are 14 residues in the CDR3. Trimming cost V 6 bases and J 2 bases, with 14 bases left between them. Germline CDR1 reads DFQATT; CDR2 reads SNEGSKA (reference sequence).

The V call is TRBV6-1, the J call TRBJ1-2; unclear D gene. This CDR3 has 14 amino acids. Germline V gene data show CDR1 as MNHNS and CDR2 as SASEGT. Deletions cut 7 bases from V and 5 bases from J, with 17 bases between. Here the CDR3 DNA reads TGTGCCAGCATATTGACGTTTTCCTTGTATGGCTACACCTTC. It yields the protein CASILTFSLYGYTF.

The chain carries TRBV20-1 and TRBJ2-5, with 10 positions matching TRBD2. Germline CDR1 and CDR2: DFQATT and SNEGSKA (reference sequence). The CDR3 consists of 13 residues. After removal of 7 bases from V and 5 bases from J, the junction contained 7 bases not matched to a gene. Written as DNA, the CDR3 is TGCAGTGTCAGAGCGGGAGGGCCGGAGACCCAGTACTTC. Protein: CSVRAGGPETQYF.

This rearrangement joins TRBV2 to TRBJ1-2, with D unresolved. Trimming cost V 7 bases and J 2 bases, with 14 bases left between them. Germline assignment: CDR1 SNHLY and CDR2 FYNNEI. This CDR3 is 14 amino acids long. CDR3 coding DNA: TGTGCCAGCACTAAAGGGAGTGGGAACTATGGCTACACCTTC. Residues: CASTKGSGNYGYTF.

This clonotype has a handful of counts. The CDR3 coding sequence is TGCAGTGCTAGAGACCCCGCGGGGGCTTACAATGAGCAGTTCTTC. Protein product: CSARDPAGAYNEQFF. V usage is TRBV20-1 and J usage is TRBJ2-1; D is perhaps TRBD2 (7 bases). The CDR3 has 15 amino acids. Trimming removed 0 bases from V and 4 bases from J, with 13 bases in between. Germline V gives CDR1 DFQATT, CDR2 SNEGSKA (reference sequence).

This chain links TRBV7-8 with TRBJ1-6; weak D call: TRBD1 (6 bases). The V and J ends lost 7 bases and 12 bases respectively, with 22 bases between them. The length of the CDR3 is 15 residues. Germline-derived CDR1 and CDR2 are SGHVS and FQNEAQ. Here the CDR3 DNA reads TGTGCCAGCATGACCGGGACATCGGGGAGCGGACCCCTCCACTTT. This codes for CASMTGTSGSGPLHF. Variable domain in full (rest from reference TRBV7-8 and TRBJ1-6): GAGVSQSPRYKVAKRGQDVALRCDPISGHVSLFWYQQALGQGPEFLTYFQNEAQLDKSGLPSDRFFAERPEGSVSTLKIQRTQQEDSAVYLCASMTGTSGSGPLHFGNGTRLTVT.

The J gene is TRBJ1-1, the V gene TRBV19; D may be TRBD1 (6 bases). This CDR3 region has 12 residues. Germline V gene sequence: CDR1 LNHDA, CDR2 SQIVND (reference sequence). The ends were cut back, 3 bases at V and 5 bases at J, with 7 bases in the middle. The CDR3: CASSMRGTEAFF. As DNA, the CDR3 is TGTGCCAGTAGTATGAGGGGGACTGAAGCTTTCTTT. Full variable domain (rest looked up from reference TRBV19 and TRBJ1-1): DGGITQSPKYLFRKEGQNVTLSCEQNLNHDAMYWYRQDPGQGLRLIYYSQIVNDFQKGDIAEGYSVSREKKESFPLTVTSAQKNPTAFYLCASSMRGTEAFFGQGTRLTVV.

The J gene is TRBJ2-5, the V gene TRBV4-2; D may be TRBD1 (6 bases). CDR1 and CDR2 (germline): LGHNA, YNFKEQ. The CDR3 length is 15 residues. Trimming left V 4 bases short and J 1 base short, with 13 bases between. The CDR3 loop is CASSRVGQFQETQYF. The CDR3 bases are TGTGCCAGCAGCCGCGTCGGACAGTTCCAAGAGACCCAGTACTTC.

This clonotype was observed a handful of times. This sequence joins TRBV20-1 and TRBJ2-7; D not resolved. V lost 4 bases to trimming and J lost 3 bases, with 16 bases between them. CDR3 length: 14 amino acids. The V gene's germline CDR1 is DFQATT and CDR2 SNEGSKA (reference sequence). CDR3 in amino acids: CSATLAEIFYEQYF. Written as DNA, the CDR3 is TGCAGTGCTACACTCGCAGAAATCTTCTACGAGCAGTACTTC.

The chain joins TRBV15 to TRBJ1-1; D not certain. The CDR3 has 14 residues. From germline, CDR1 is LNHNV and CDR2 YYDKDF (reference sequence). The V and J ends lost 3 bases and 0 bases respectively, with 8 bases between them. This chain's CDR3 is CATSSTRMNTEAFF. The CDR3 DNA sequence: TGTGCCACCAGCAGTACGAGAATGAACACTGAAGCTTTCTTT.

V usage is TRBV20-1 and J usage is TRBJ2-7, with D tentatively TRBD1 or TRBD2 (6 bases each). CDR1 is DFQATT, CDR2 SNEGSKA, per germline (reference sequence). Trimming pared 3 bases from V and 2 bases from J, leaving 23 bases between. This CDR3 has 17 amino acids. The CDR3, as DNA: TGCAGTGCTAGGTTCCCAAAGGGGGGAGAGAGGACCTACGAGCAGTACTTC. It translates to CSARFPKGGERTYEQYF.

CDR3 bases: TGTGCCATCAGCCCCGGGACAGGGGGTGACACCGGGGAGCTGTTTTTT. Translation: CAISPGTGGDTGELFF. V usage is TRBV10-3 and J usage is TRBJ2-2; 11 bases align to TRBD1. CDR3 length equals 16 residues. J gave up 3 bases and V 6 bases, and 6 bases lay outside the gene matches. Germline loops: CDR1 ENHRY, CDR2 SYGVKD.

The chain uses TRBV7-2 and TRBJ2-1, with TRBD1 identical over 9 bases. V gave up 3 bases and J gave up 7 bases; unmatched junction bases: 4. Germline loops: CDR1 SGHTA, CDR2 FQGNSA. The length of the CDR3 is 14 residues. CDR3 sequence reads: CASSFTGGWNEQFF. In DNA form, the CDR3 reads TGTGCCAGCAGCTTCACAGGGGGCTGGAATGAGCAGTTCTTC.

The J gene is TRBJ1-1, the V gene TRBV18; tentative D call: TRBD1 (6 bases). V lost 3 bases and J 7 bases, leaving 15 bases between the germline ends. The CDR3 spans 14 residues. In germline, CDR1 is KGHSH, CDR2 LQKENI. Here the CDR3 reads CASSPGAGGNEAFF. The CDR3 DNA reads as TGTGCCAGCTCACCGGGGGCAGGAGGTAATGAAGCTTTCTTT.

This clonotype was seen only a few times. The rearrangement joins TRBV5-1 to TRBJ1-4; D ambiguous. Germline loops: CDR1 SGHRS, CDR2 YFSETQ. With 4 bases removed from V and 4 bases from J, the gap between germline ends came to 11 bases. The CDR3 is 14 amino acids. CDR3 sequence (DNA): TGCGCCAGCAGCACGGACGGCCTTAATGAAAAACTGTTTTTT. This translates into CASSTDGLNEKLFF.

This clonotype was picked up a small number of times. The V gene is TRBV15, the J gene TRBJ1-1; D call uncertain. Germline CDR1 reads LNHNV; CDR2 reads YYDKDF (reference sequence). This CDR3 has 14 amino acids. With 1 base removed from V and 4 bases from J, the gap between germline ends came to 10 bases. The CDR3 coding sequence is TGTGCCACCAGCAGAGCTAGGAGGGTCACTGAAGCTTTCTTT. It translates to CATSRARRVTEAFF.

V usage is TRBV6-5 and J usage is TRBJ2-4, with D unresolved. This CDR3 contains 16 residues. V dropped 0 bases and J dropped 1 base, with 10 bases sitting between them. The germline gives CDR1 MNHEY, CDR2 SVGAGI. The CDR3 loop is CASSYSMGSAKNIQYF. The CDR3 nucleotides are TGTGCCAGCAGTTACTCGATGGGCTCCGCCAAAAACATTCAGTACTTC.